One T cell receptor beta chain is described in this entry. Germline V gene data show CDR1 as GTSNPN and CDR2 as SVGIG (reference sequence). CDR3 length: 13 residues. V gave up 2 bases and J gave up 5 bases, with 12 bases separating them. This sample is part of a study of cytomegalovirus exposure and HLA in healthy donors. This PCR relied on a set of 60 Vbeta primers and 13 Jbeta primers. The protocol was immunoSEQ multiplex PCR, while the TCRdb copy is restricted to in-frame clones and leaves out a portion. The repertoire consists of roughly 140,000 clones, with roughly 75% occurring once and the leading ten covering over 1.1%.

The chain links TRBV30 to TRBJ1-1; D is undetermined. The material sequenced was PBMCs. This sequence originates from a man younger than 35 in good health and CMV-seronegative. CDR3 sequence reads: CAWSLTKGTEAFF. The CDR3, as DNA: TGTGCCTGGAGTCTTACTAAAGGAACTGAAGCTTTCTTT.